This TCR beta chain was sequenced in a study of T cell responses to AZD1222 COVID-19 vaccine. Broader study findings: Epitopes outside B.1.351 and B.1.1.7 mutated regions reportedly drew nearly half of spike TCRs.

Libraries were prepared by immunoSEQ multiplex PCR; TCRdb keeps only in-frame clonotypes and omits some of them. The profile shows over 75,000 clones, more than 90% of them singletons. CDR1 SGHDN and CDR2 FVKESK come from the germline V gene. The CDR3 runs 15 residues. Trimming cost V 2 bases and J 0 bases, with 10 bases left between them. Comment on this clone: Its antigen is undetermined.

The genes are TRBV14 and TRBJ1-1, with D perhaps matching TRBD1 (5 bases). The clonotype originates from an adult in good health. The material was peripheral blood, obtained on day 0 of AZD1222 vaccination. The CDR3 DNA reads TGTGCCAGCAGCCAATGGGACGCCATGAACACTGAAGCTTTCTTT. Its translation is CASSQWDAMNTEAFF.